These 21 T cell receptor beta chains share one sample of origin, sequenced in a study of early T cells in non-severe SARS-CoV-2 infection (dated by TCRdb to about 2021). Receptor amplification or capture employed 5' RACE. The sample was run on a NextSeq 500. The public reads were reprocessed in TCRdb via fastp at Q25 and MiXCR, keeping in-frame beta chains. For every CDR3 protein sequence, its rows merge into one entry that carries the most common genes and DNA. This sample lists around 83,000 distinct CDR3 sequences; roughly 12% were detected once. The ten largest clones capture nearly 4.5% of the sample. Specimen: whole blood, collected at baseline. The receptors were sampled from an adult who was a healthcare worker with PCR-confirmed SARS-CoV-2 infection or an uninfected control (not recorded which).

This chain connects TRBV6-6 to TRBJ1-1; no definite D call. The CDR3 is 18 residues long. The germline CDR1 and CDR2 sequences are MNHNY and SVGAGI (reference sequence). V was shortened by 6 bases and J by 1 base, with 24 bases between the two germline ends. CDR3 sequence reads: CASSPLGANSSPNTEAFF. The DNA of the CDR3 is TGTGCCAGCAGCCCGTTGGGTGCAAACAGCTCGCCGAACACTGAAGCTTTCTTT.

This clonotype was recorded a few times. The chain is built from TRBV27 and TRBJ2-1, with D perhaps TRBD2 (6 bases). The CDR3 is 11 residues long. Germline lookup yields CDR1 MNHEY and CDR2 SMNVEV (reference sequence). V lost 3 bases, J lost 14 bases, and 11 bases lay in between. CDR3 region: CASSLGREEFF. In DNA, the CDR3 is TGTGCCAGCAGTTTGGGCAGGGAGGAGTTCTTC.

On this clonotype: This may arise from a read error, as a much more abundant clone is one base away. The chain couples TRBV11-2 to TRBJ2-7; 13 nucleotides align to TRBD2. CDR3 length equals 16 residues. The trim removed 5 bases at V and 7 bases at J, leaving 11 bases unmatched. The germline CDR1 and CDR2 sequences are SGHAT and FQNNGV. CDR3 sequence reads: CASSPIGLAGVREQYF. For the CDR3, the DNA is TGTGCCAGCAGCCCGATAGGACTAGCGGGAGTGCGGGAGCAGTACTTC.

This clonotype was observed at least ten times. The chain employs TRBV11-2 and TRBJ2-7; unclear D gene. The germline V gene has CDR1 SGHAT and CDR2 FQNNGV. The ends were cut back, 7 bases at V and 3 bases at J, with 10 bases in the middle. The CDR3 extends over 12 amino acids. CDR3 DNA sequence: TGTGCCAGCACCCTTAATAACTACGAGCAGTACTTC. This gives the protein CASTLNNYEQYF.

There are a few counts of this clonotype. The V gene is TRBV7-6, the J gene TRBJ2-5; 14 nucleotides match TRBD2. V trimming: 1 base; J trimming: 10 bases; junction bases outside the gene matches: 2. The CDR3 consists of 14 residues. Germline V gene sequence: CDR1 SGHVS, CDR2 FNYEAQ. Written as DNA, the CDR3 is TGTGCCAGCAGCTTAGGGGGACTAGCGGGGGACCAGTACTTC. It codes for CASSLGGLAGDQYF.

This clonotype has more than one count but fewer than ten. This chain uses TRBV28 with TRBJ2-3; D is perhaps TRBD2 (7 bases). Germline assignment: CDR1 MDHEN and CDR2 SYDVKM. CDR3 length equals 16 residues. Trimming stripped 4 bases from V and 5 bases from J, with 19 bases between. The DNA for the CDR3 is TGTGCCAGCAGTTCCCCCGGGGGGCCGTGGCGAGATACGCAGTATTTT. Protein product: CASSSPGGPWRDTQYF. Looking up the rest from reference TRBV28 and TRBJ2-3 gives the full variable domain: DVKVTQSSRYLVKRTGEKVFLECVQDMDHENMFWYRQDPGLGLRLIYFSYDVKMKEKGDIPEGYSVSREKKERFSLILESASTNQTSMYLCASSSPGGPWRDTQYFGPGTRLTVL.

The chain links TRBV7-3 to TRBJ2-3; D may be TRBD1 (6 bases). Trimming removed 5 bases from V and 10 bases from J, with 22 bases in between. CDR1 is SGHTA, CDR2 FQGTGA, per germline. The CDR3 has 15 residues. This CDR3 reads CASSRQDSPSVAQYF. The CDR3 region has the DNA TGTGCCAGCAGCCGACAGGACTCACCCTCCGTGGCGCAGTATTTT.

This clonotype came up many times. This chain links TRBV6-4 with TRBJ2-1; D uncertain. Trimming pared 2 bases from V and 0 bases from J, leaving 8 bases between. The CDR3 consists of 15 residues. CDR1 and CDR2 from the germline V gene are MRHNA and SNTAGT. CDR3 DNA sequence: TGTGCCAGCAGTGACAGCCCGAGCTCCTACAATGAGCAGTTCTTC. As protein: CASSDSPSSYNEQFF.

This clonotype was detected a few times. This chain links TRBV18 with TRBJ1-2, with 9 bases fitting TRBD1. This CDR3 comprises 15 residues. The germline CDR1 and CDR2 sequences are KGHSH and LQKENI. V gave up 1 base and J gave up 5 bases; unmatched junction bases: 5. The CDR3 region is CASSPLADRGYGYTF. The CDR3 DNA reads TGTGCCAGCTCACCACTTGCGGACAGGGGATATGGCTACACCTTC.

The chain employs TRBV20-1 and TRBJ2-7, with 7 bases identical to TRBD2. Losses at the gene ends were 1 base for V and 0 bases for J; bases not matched to a gene: 9. Germline V gives CDR1 DFQATT, CDR2 SNEGSKA (reference sequence). This CDR3 has 16 amino acids. The CDR3 sequence is CSARVRRERSSYEQYF. The CDR3 region has the DNA TGCAGTGCTAGAGTGAGGCGGGAGCGAAGCTCCTACGAGCAGTACTTC.

The J gene is TRBJ1-6, the V gene TRBV2, with 11 bases fitting TRBD1. Germline CDR1 SNHLY, CDR2 FYNNEI. The CDR3 length is 12 residues. Trimming cost V 9 bases and J 10 bases; bases outside gene matches: 2. The CDR3 nucleotides read TGTGCCAGAGGGACAGGGGGATCACCCCTCCACTTT. Its protein is CARGTGGSPLHF.

V and J are TRBV30 and TRBJ1-2; maybe TRBD1 (6 bases). The CDR3 is 13 residues long. Trimming took 4 bases from V and 4 from J, leaving 13 bases between them. The germline V gene encodes CDR1 GTSNPN and CDR2 SVGIG (reference sequence). The CDR3 sequence is CAWTLGQTYGYTF. The DNA for the CDR3 is TGTGCCTGGACCCTCGGACAGACCTATGGCTACACCTTC.

This clonotype has just a few counts. The chain's CDR3 is CASSLVQEDYGYTF. CDR3 DNA: TGTGCCAGCAGCTTGGTTCAGGAAGACTATGGCTACACCTTC. The gene calls are TRBV5-5 and TRBJ1-2; D unclear. V was pared by 0 bases and J by 3 bases, with 9 bases between. From germline, CDR1 is SGHKS and CDR2 YYEKEE (reference sequence). CDR3 length equals 14 residues.

The genes are TRBV12-3 or TRBV12-4 and TRBJ1-1, with no clear D. This CDR3 region has 14 residues. Trimming took 1 base from V and 5 from J, leaving 11 bases between them. The CDR3: CASSLVVHKTEAFF. The CDR3 DNA is TGTGCCAGCAGTTTAGTGGTTCACAAGACTGAAGCTTTCTTT.

CDR3 DNA sequence: TGTGCCAGCAGCCCGACTCACGACGATAGAATAATCTCCTACAATGAGCAGTTCTTC. It encodes CASSPTHDDRIISYNEQFF. The V call is TRBV7-9, the J call TRBJ2-1, with D unresolved. The CDR3 has 19 residues. Germline V CDR1 and CDR2: SEHNR, FQNEAQ (reference sequence). The V end was cut by 5 bases, the J end by 0 bases, with 23 bases between.

This clonotype was seen ten or more times. The chain joins TRBV11-2 to TRBJ2-3; D is undetermined. The germline V and J ends were trimmed by 0 bases and 4 bases, with 2 bases remaining between them. Germline CDR1 SGHAT, CDR2 FQNNGV. The CDR3 covers 12 residues. The CDR3 DNA reads TGTGCCAGCAGCTTAGATTCAGATACGCAGTATTTT. It is translated as CASSLDSDTQYF.

The sample holds a few counts of this clonotype. This chain uses TRBV12-3 or TRBV12-4 with TRBJ1-1, with D perhaps matching TRBD1 (6 bases). The CDR3 is made up of 13 amino acids. V was trimmed by 3 bases and J by 5 bases, leaving 10 bases between them. CDR3 sequence (DNA): TGTGCCAGCAGTTTTCGGGGGCCAACTGAAGCTTTCTTT. It yields the protein CASSFRGPTEAFF.

This clonotype showed up just a few times. The V and J genes are TRBV29-1 and TRBJ2-5; no definite D call. In germline, CDR1 is SQVTM, CDR2 ANQGSEA. This CDR3 is 11 amino acids long. Trimming took 2 bases from V and 4 from J, leaving 5 bases between them. CDR3 DNA: TGCAGCGTTGAACGGTCAGAGACCCAGTACTTC. It is translated as CSVERSETQYF.

This chain joins TRBV6-6 and TRBJ2-1; no clear D. V lost 6 bases to trimming and J lost 8 bases, with 14 bases between them. Germline V gene data show CDR1 as MNHNY and CDR2 as SVGAGI (reference sequence). This CDR3 contains 13 residues. This CDR3 is CASRPTPQDEQFF. The CDR3 DNA reads TGTGCCAGCAGACCAACCCCGCAGGATGAGCAGTTCTTC.

This clonotype was seen only a few times. The gene calls are TRBV14 and TRBJ2-7; D unresolved. Germline loops: CDR1 SGHDN, CDR2 FVKESK. There are 15 residues in the CDR3. Trimming left V 3 bases short and J 0 bases short, with 12 bases between. CDR3 in amino acids: CASSQATGTSYEQYF. The CDR3 DNA reads as TGTGCCAGCAGCCAGGCTACGGGCACCTCCTACGAGCAGTACTTC.

This clonotype was detected ten times or more. CDR3 residues: CSARPTSTEAFF. The CDR3 nucleotides are TGCAGTGCGAGACCTACGAGCACTGAAGCTTTCTTT. The chain has TRBV20-1 and TRBJ1-1; D not resolved. Deletions cut 6 bases from V and 4 bases from J, with 12 bases between. The CDR3 is made up of 12 amino acids. The V gene's germline CDR1 is DFQATT and CDR2 SNEGSKA (reference sequence).